The sequence of this TCR beta chain was determined in a study of regulatory T cells in long-lasting Graves disease. Time point defined: newly diagnosed GD, antithyroid drugs for less than 3 months. From RNA extracted from PBMCs, the TCR library was made. Graves' disease diagnosis relied on American Thyroid Association guidelines. Many counts were recorded for this clonotype. The CDR3 extends over 15 amino acids. J gave up 4 bases and V 2 bases, and 5 bases lay outside the gene matches. The germline gives CDR1 SGHTA, CDR2 FQGTGA. Library construction for TCR beta used iRepertoire HTBI primers and Arm-PCR of CDR3 regions. TCRdb reprocessed the multiplex PCR reads via MiXCR and lists one record per CDR3 protein. Of about 400,000 distinct CDR3 sequences in the sample, about 15% were seen once. This sample was also put to use in a study of T cells in Graves' hyperthyroidism and ophthalmopathy. That publication notes: An initial round of RT-PCR targeting the TCR CDR3 relied on the HTBI primer set. Using 13 V-J features, a model discriminated ophthalmopathy from stable hyperthyroidism. The model forecast ophthalmopathy, anticipating it by a median approximately 7 months before onset.

The sequences come from peripheral blood mononuclear cells (PBMCs), collected at new diagnosis, from a patient treated with antithyroid drugs. This TCR came from a woman aged 40 to 50 with Graves disease. V is TRBV7-3 and J is TRBJ2-1; 7 bases fit TRBD1. CDR3 bases: TGTGCCAGCAGCTTAGTCAGGGGGTCATACAATGAGCAGTTCTTC. Protein product: CASSLVRGSYNEQFF.